This T cell receptor (beta chain) emerged from a study of beta chain features in type 1 diabetes. General study points: Shorter TCRB CDR3s, moderately but significantly so, were found in Type 1 diabetes patients in all four CD4+ subsets. Researchers caution that PCR might favor shorter templates, equally among patients and controls.

In this sample, this clone turned up a few times. What it binds is not known. The same CDR3 is also encoded by other DNA sequences in this sample. Central memory, naive, regulatory and stem cell-like memory CD4+ cells were sorted by CD45RO/CCR7/CD25/CD127/CD95/CD27. Trimming stripped 2 bases from V and 5 bases from J, with 3 bases between. The CDR3 has 11 residues. CDR1 SGHDN and CDR2 FVKESK come from the germline V gene. Expressed TCRB transcripts got sequenced, as all isolated RNA was reverse transcribed. Using immunoSEQ multiplex PCR, the repertoire was profiled, and TCRdb retains in-frame clones only, with some absent. Of fewer than 450,000 clones listed, around an eighth are singletons.

This chain uses TRBV14 with TRBJ2-5; the D is unclear. The sequenced sample was naive CD4+ T cells from blood. This receptor was obtained from a woman under 30 with type 1 diabetes. The CDR3 sequence is CASSQSETQYF. CDR3 DNA: TGTGCCAGCAGCCAATCGGAGACCCAGTACTTC.